A selection of T cell receptor beta chains follows, all from one sample in a study of regulatory T cells in long-lasting Graves disease. TCRdb reprocessed the multiplex PCR reads via MiXCR and lists one record per CDR3 protein. The repertoire includes about 220,000 distinct CDR3 sequences, approximately 18% of them detected once, and approximately 12% sits in the top ten. These same data were also listed under a study on T cells in Graves' hyperthyroidism and ophthalmopathy.

Sequences were derived from peripheral blood mononuclear cells (PBMCs), sampled at new diagnosis, from a patient treated with antithyroid drugs. The receptors here all came from a woman between 25 and 40 years old with Graves disease. Each CDR3 is given with its conserved first and last residue. The order of the fields is D gene, J gene, V gene, clone size, CDR3 protein, CDR3 DNA. A D gene is named only where the DNA matches it firmly. Some rows mark clone size as missing; the rest say once, few, many or name a class of expanded clone.

D: TRBD1
J: TRBJ1-2
V: TRBV10-3
size: many
CDR3: CAISGQGAEGYTF
DNA: TGTGCCATAAGTGGGCAGGGGGCAGAAGGCTACACCTTC

D: TRBD2
J: TRBJ2-3
V: TRBV15
size: few
CDR3: CATSRDRGSGGYKQYF
DNA: TGTGCCACCAGCAGAGATCGTGGTAGCGGGGGGTATAAGCAGTATTTT

D: .
J: TRBJ2-7
V: TRBV11-2
size: few
CDR3: CASSPVGGEQYF
DNA: TGTGCCAGCAGCCCGGTCGGGGGCGAGCAGTACTTC

D: .
J: TRBJ2-5
V: TRBV10-1
size: many
CDR3: CASSESGRSETQYF
DNA: TGCGCCAGCAGTGAGTCCGGCAGGTCAGAGACCCAGTACTTC

D: .
J: TRBJ1-6
V: TRBV3-1
size: .
CDR3: CASSRTSPRDNSPLHF
DNA: TGTGCCAGCAGCCGCACCTCACCCCGGGATAATTCACCCCTCCACTTT

D: .
J: TRBJ2-7
V: TRBV2
size: .
CDR3: CASSAIAHEQYF
DNA: TGTGCCAGCAGTGCGATCGCCCACGAGCAGTACTTC

D: TRBD1
J: TRBJ2-5
V: TRBV27
size: .
CDR3: CASKTGTGGSQETQYF
DNA: TGTGCCAGCAAAACCGGGACAGGGGGATCCCAAGAGACCCAGTACTTC

D: TRBD2
J: TRBJ2-3
V: TRBV10-3
size: .
CDR3: CATQPARRLAGKRGDSTDTQYF
DNA: TGTGCCACCCAACCGGCTCGCAGACTAGCAGGAAAGCGAGGGGATAGCACAGATACGCAGTATTTT

D: .
J: TRBJ2-3
V: TRBV19
size: many
CDR3: CASSRGPAEDTQYF
DNA: TGTGCCAGTAGCAGAGGACCAGCGGAAGATACGCAGTATTTT

D: .
J: TRBJ2-1
V: TRBV7-3
size: many
CDR3: CASSFRYDPEQFF
DNA: TGTGCCAGCAGCTTTCGATATGACCCTGAGCAGTTCTTC

D: .
J: TRBJ1-1
V: TRBV7-9
size: many
CDR3: CASSRSETVNTEAFF
DNA: TGTGCCAGCAGCCGGAGTGAGACGGTGAACACTGAAGCTTTCTTT

D: TRBD2
J: TRBJ2-1
V: TRBV9
size: few
CDR3: CASSVSGASGNEQFF
DNA: TGTGCCAGCAGCGTTAGCGGGGCGTCTGGGAATGAGCAGTTCTTC

D: .
J: TRBJ2-7
V: TRBV10-2
size: many
CDR3: CASRDSSYEQYF
DNA: TGCGCCAGCAGGGACAGCTCCTACGAGCAGTACTTC

D: .
J: TRBJ1-2
V: TRBV2
size: many
CDR3: CASRAPPYGYTF
DNA: TGTGCCAGCAGGGCCCCACCTTATGGCTACACCTTC